This TCR beta chain was retrieved from a study of blood T cell repertoires in COVID-19. The length of the CDR3 is 16 residues. Per germline, CDR1 SGHNT and CDR2 YYREEE (reference sequence). The V segment lost 3 bases and the J segment 6 bases; nucleotides outside the gene matches: 4. Enrollment of patients from Seattle took place during active infection, with longitudinal follow-up. Per the authors' pipeline: By means of reference gene primer amplification, nucleated cell counts were estimated. Using immunoSEQ multiplex PCR, the repertoire was profiled, and TCRdb retains in-frame clones only, with some absent. V, J and clone size reflect that table, while D and trimming were determined from the DNA. Of tens of thousands of clones listed, more than 90% are singletons.

Sequenced sample: peripheral blood. The sequence derives from a man aged 50-60 years with COVID-19, enrolled during active disease. J is TRBJ2-3 and V is TRBV5-4; the match to TRBD2 covers 16 bases. The CDR3 coding sequence is TGTGCCAGCAGCTCGGGACTAGCGGGAGGGAGTGATACGCAGTATTTT. This sequence encodes CASSSGLAGGSDTQYF. Supplemented by reference TRBV5-4 and TRBJ2-3, the full variable domain reads ETGVTQSPTHLIKTRGQQVTLRCSSQSGHNTVSWYQQALGQGPQFIFQYYREEENGRGNFPPRFSGLQFPNYSSELNVNALELDDSALYLCASSSGLAGGSDTQYFGPGTRLTVL.